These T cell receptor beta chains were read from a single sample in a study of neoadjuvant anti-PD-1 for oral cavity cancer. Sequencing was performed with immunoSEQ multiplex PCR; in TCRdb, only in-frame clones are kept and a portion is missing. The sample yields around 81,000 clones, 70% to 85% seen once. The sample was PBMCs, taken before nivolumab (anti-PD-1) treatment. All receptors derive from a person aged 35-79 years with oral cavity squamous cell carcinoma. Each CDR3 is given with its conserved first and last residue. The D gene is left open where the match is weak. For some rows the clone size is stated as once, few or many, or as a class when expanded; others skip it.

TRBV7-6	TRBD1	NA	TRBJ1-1	TGTGCCAGCAGCTCGGGACAGTTGACTGAAGCTTTCTTT	CASSSGQLTEAFF
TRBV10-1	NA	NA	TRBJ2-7	TGCGCCAGCAGTGAGTCGAGGGCAGGGTGGAACGAGCAGTACTTC	CASSESRAGWNEQYF
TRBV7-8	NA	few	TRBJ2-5	TGTGCCAGCAGCTTAAACCCCGATTCTCAAGAGACCCAGTACTTC	CASSLNPDSQETQYF
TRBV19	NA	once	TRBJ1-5	TGTGCCAGTAGTTATCGGGGGCCGGGCTATCAGCCCCAGCATTTT	CASSYRGPGYQPQHF
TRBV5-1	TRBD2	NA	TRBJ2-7	TGCGCCAGCAGCTTGGCTCCCCAGCGGGACGCCTACGAGCAGTACTTC	CASSLAPQRDAYEQYF
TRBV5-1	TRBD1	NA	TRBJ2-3	TGCGCCAGCAGCTTGGATCCAGGGGGTACAGATACGCAGTATTTT	CASSLDPGGTDTQYF
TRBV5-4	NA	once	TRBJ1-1	TGTGCCAGCAGCGCCCTACTCACTGAAGCTTTCTTT	CASSALLTEAFF
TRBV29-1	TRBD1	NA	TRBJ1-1	TGCAGCGTTGGGACAGGGACGAACACTGAAGCTTTCTTT	CSVGTGTNTEAFF
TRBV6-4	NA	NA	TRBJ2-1	TGTGCCAGCAGTTTGACGGACTACAATGAGCAGTTCTTC	CASSLTDYNEQFF
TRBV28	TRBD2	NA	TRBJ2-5	TGTGCCAGCAGGTCGATCGGGACTAGCGGTCAAGAGACCCAGTACTTC	CASRSIGTSGQETQYF
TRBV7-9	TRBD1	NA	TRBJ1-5	TGTGCCAGCGACAACGGGACAGGCATCGTGTATTATAGCAATCAGCCCCAGCATTTT	CASDNGTGIVYYSNQPQHF
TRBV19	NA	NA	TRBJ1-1	TGTGCCAGTAGTTTCAGGAGTATGAACACTGAAGCTTTCTTT	CASSFRSMNTEAFF
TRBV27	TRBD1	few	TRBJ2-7	TGTGCCAGCAGTATGACAGGGAGCGCTCCCTACGAGCAGTACTTC	CASSMTGSAPYEQYF
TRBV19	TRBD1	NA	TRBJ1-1	TGTGCCACCCTGACAGGGGTGAACACTGAAGCTTTCTTT	CATLTGVNTEAFF
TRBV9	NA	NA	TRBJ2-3	TGTGCCAGCAGCGTAGGACCCCCGGGGCCGACAGATACGCAGTATTTT	CASSVGPPGPTDTQYF
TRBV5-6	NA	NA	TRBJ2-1	TGTGCCAGCAGCCCCTTTCAGAGCTCCTACAATGAGCAGTTCTTC	CASSPFQSSYNEQFF
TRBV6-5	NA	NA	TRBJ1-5	TGTGCCAGCAGTTCGTCCGCCAATCAGCCCCAGCATTTT	CASSSSANQPQHF
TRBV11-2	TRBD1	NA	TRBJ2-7	TGTGCCAGCAGCGGGACAGGGTTTTACGAGCAGTACTTC	CASSGTGFYEQYF
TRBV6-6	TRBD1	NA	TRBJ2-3	TGTGCCAGCACCACACAGGGGTCGGCAGATACGCAGTATTTT	CASTTQGSADTQYF
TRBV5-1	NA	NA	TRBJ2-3	TGCGCCAGCAGCTTGGGAGAAGTGGGCACAGATACGCAGTATTTT	CASSLGEVGTDTQYF
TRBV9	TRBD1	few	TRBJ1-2	TGTGCCAGCAGCGTAGAGGGACAGGGGGCGGGCGGCTACACCTTC	CASSVEGQGAGGYTF
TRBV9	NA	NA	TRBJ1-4	TGTGCCAGCACACCCTCCGGTGGCTCGGGTGAAAAACTGTTTTTT	CASTPSGGSGEKLFF
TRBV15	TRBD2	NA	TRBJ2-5	TGTGCCACCAGCGGCCTGGAGGCTAGCGGGAGTGGAGAGACCCAGTACTTC	CATSGLEASGSGETQYF
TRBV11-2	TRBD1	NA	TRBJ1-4	TGTGCCAGCAGCCCGGGACAGGGGCCGACTAATGAAAAACTGTTTTTT	CASSPGQGPTNEKLFF
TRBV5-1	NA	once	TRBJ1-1	TGCGCCAGCAGCTTCAGGTCAGGGAACACTGAAGCTTTCTTT	CASSFRSGNTEAFF
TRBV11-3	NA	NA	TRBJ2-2	TGTGCCAGCAGCTTAGAGGTAGCACCCCACACACGCGAGGAGCTGTTTTTT	CASSLEVAPHTREELFF
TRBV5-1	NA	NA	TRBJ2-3	TGCGCCAGCAGCCGGATCTCTAGCACAGATACGCAGTATTTT	CASSRISSTDTQYF
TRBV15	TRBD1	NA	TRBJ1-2	TGTGCCACCAGCAGAGGACAGGGGAGCTATGGCTACACCTTC	CATSRGQGSYGYTF
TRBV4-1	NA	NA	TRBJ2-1	TGCGCCAGCAGCCAAGATGACCGGGTGAACAATGAGCAGTTCTTC	CASSQDDRVNNEQFF
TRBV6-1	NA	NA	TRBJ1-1	TGTGCCAGCAGTTGGACCGACACTGAAGCTTTCTTT	CASSWTDTEAFF
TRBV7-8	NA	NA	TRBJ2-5	TGTGCCAGCAGCCCCCGTGGCGCGGGCGTGGAGACCCAGTACTTC	CASSPRGAGVETQYF
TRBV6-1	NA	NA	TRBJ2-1	TGTGCCAGCAGTGAAAATCAGGGCCACAATGAGCAGTTCTTC	CASSENQGHNEQFF
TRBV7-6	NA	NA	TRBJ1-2	TGTGCCAGCAGCTTATCGCAGGGAAACTATGGCTACACCTTC	CASSLSQGNYGYTF
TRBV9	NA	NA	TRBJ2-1	TGTGCCAGCAGCGGGCGGACAGCAGAGGGTGAGCAGTTCTTC	CASSGRTAEGEQFF
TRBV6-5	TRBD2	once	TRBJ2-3	TGTGCCAGCAGCCCCAGCGGGAGGACAGATACGCAGTATTTT	CASSPSGRTDTQYF
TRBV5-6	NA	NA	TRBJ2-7	TGTGCCAGCAGCTTGGGGGGACGGAGCAACCTCTACGAGCAGTACTTC	CASSLGGRSNLYEQYF
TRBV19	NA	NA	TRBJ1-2	TGTGCCAGTAGTATGGGACGCCGGACAGTTAACTATGGCTACACCTTC	CASSMGRRTVNYGYTF
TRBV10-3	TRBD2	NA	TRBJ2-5	TGTGCCATCAGTGAGTCGCGGGCGGGGGGAACCCAAGAGACCCAGTACTTC	CAISESRAGGTQETQYF
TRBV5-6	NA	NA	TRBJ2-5	TGTGCCAGCAGCTTTGTGGAGACCCAGTACTTC	CASSFVETQYF
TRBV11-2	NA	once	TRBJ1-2	TGTGCCAGCAGCTTAGGAGGGAGGGGGACCTATGGCTACACCTTC	CASSLGGRGTYGYTF
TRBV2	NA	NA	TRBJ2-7	TGTGCCAGCAGTCCCCGGCCGGCAGGGCTCTACGAGCAGTACTTC	CASSPRPAGLYEQYF
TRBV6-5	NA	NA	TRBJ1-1	TGTGCCAGCACTCACACAGGGATAACTGAAGCTTTCTTT	CASTHTGITEAFF
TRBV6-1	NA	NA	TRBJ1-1	TGTGCCAGCAGTGGTCCAGGGTACACTGAAGCTTTCTTT	CASSGPGYTEAFF
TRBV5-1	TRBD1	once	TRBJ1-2	TGCGCCAGCAGCTTGGCAGGGGGCAGGGACTATGGCTACACCTTC	CASSLAGGRDYGYTF
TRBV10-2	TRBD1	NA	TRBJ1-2	TGCGCCAGCAGTGAGGGGACAGCCTATGGCTACACCTTC	CASSEGTAYGYTF
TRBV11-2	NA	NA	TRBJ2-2	TGTGCCAGCAGCTTAGATCCGGGGGCGCAGGCCGGGGAGCTGTTTTTT	CASSLDPGAQAGELFF
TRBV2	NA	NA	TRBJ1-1	TGTGCCAGCAGCCAGGGACGGTTGAACACTGAAGCTTTCTTT	CASSQGRLNTEAFF
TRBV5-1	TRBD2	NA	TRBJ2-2	TGCGCCAGCAGCTCCGGTAACAGCGGGAGCCCCGGGGAGCTGTTTTTT	CASSSGNSGSPGELFF
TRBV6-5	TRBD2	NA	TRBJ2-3	TGTGCCAGCAGGACTAGCGGGAGGGCCCTGGGTACGCAGTATTTT	CASRTSGRALGTQYF
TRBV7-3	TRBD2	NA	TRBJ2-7	TGTGCCAGCAGCTTGGAGGGAGGGCCGTACGAGCAGTACTTC	CASSLEGGPYEQYF
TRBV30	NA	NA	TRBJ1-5	TGTGCCTGGAGTCCCCTCGAAGGGCCCCAGCATTTT	CAWSPLEGPQHF
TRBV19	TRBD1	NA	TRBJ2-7	TGTGCCAGTAGGCCTTCCGGGACAGGAGCCTACGAGCAGTACTTC	CASRPSGTGAYEQYF
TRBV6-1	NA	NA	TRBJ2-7	TGTGCCAGCAGTGAATGGGGGGAGCAGTACTTC	CASSEWGEQYF
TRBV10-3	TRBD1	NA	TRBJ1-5	TGTGCCATCAGTGCCTCTTCCCCGGGACAGAAGGCAAGCAATCAGCCCCAGCATTTT	CAISASSPGQKASNQPQHF
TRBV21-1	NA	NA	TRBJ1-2	TGTGCCAGCAGCTTCCGGGACAGGGGACCCCTTGGGTATGGCTACACCTTC	CASSFRDRGPLGYGYTF